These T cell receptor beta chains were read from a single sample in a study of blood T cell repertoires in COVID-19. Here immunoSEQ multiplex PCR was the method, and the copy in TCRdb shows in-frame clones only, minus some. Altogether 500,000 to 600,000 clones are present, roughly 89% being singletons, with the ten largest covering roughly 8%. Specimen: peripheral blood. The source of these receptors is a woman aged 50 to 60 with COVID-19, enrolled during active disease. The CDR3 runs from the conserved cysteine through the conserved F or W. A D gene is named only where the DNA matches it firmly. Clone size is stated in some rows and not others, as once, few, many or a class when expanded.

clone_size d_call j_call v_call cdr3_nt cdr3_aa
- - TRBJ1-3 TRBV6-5 TGTGCCAGCAGTCCGTACTCTACGGGAAACACCATATATTTT CASSPYSTGNTIYF
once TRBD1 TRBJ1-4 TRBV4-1 TGCGCCAGCAGCCAATTCTTAACAGGGGATGAAAAACTGTTTTTT CASSQFLTGDEKLFF
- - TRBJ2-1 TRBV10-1 TGCGCCAGCAGTGAGTCGAACGGTGTTGATTACAATGAGCAGTTCTTC CASSESNGVDYNEQFF
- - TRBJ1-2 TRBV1 TGCACCAGCAGCCGGGGACAGGGGACCCGAGTAGACGGCTACACCTTC CTSSRGQGTRVDGYTF
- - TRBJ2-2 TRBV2 TGTGCCAGCGGGAGCCAGGGGGAGCTGTTTTTT CASGSQGELFF
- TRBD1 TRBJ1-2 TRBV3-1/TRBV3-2 TGTGCCAGCAGCGACTCGGGGACAGGCTATGGCTACACCTTC CASSDSGTGYGYTF
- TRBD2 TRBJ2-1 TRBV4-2 TGTGCCAGCAGCCGGGGCTTGGGACTAGACCTCTACAATGAGCAGTTCTTC CASSRGLGLDLYNEQFF
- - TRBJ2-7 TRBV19 TGTGCCAGTAGTATGCGGCAGGGATCCTACGAGCAGTACTTC CASSMRQGSYEQYF
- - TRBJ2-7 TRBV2 TGTGCCAGCGTTTCAGGGAAGCAGTACTTC CASVSGKQYF
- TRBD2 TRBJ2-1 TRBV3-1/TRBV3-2 TGTGCCAGCAGCCAAGATCGAGCGGGGTACAATGAGCAGTTCTTC CASSQDRAGYNEQFF
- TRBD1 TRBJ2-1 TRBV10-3 TGTGCCATCAGTGACACAGGGGGCAATGAGCAGTTCTTC CAISDTGGNEQFF
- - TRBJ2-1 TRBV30 TGTGCCTGGGTTCCCCACAACAATGAGCAGTTCTTC CAWVPHNNEQFF
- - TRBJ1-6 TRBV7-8 TGTGCCAGCAGCGAGCAGGGCAATTCACCCCTCCACTTT CASSEQGNSPLHF
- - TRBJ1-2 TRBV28 TGTGCCAGCAGTCCACAGGGCGCAGACTATGGCTACACCTTC CASSPQGADYGYTF
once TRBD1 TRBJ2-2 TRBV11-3 TGTGCCAGCAGCCTGGGACCAGGGGGCACGGCCGGGGAGCTGTTTTTT CASSLGPGGTAGELFF
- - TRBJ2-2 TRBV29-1 TGCAGCGTTCAGGTCCCCCTAAGACCGGCCGGGGAGCTGTTTTTT CSVQVPLRPAGELFF
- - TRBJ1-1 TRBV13 TGTGCCAGCAGCCTGCGACTCCTCCGAACTGAAGCTTTCTTT CASSLRLLRTEAFF
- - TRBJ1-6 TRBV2 TGTGCCAGCAGGAACTTCCGGGACTTAGTGATCCACTTT CASRNFRDLVIHF
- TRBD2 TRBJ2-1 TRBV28 TGTGCCAGCAGTAGCTCCGGACTAGCGGGGGGTTTTTACAATGAGCAGTTCTTC CASSSSGLAGGFYNEQFF
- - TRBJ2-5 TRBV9 TGTGCCAGCAGCGTAGCTGTGGGCTCGGCACAAGAGACCCAGTACTTC CASSVAVGSAQETQYF
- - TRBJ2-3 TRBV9 TGTGCCAGCAGCGGTGACTCAGATACGCAGTATTTT CASSGDSDTQYF
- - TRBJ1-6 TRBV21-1 TGTGCCAGCAGCAAAGCCCGCCCGGCAGGGCTCCGCTCCTTT CASSKARPAGLRSF
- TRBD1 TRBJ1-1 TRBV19 TGTGCCAGTAGTCCCATTACAGGGGGTACTGAAGCTTTCTTT CASSPITGGTEAFF
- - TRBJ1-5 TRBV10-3 TGTGCCATCTCACACGGGGCGGGAGAACAGCCCCAGCATTTT CAISHGAGEQPQHF
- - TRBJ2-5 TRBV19 TGTGCCAGTAGCGCAGGGGCACGGGAGACCCAGTACTTC CASSAGARETQYF
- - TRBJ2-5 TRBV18 TGTGCCAGCTCACCGGAGCAGGGGGGTGAGACCCAGTACTTC CASSPEQGGETQYF
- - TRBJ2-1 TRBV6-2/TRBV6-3 TGTGCCAGCAGTCCCCAGAATGAGCAGTTCTTC CASSPQNEQFF
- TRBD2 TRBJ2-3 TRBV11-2 TGTGCCAGCAGCTTTGGGACTAGCGGGGGGGCGACAGATACGCAGTATTTT CASSFGTSGGATDTQYF
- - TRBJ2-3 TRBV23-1 TGCGCCAGCAGTCAAGACCGGGAACCGGGCACAGATACGCAGTATTTT CASSQDREPGTDTQYF
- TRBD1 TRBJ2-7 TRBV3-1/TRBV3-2 TGTGCCAGCAGCGACGACAGGGTCGACGAGCAGTACTTC CASSDDRVDEQYF
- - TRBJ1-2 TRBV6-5 TGTGCCAGCAGTTACTTAGACACTGGAAACTATGGCTACACCTTC CASSYLDTGNYGYTF
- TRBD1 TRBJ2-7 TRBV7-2 TGTGCCAGCAGCTCCGGGACAGGATACGAGCAGTACTTC CASSSGTGYEQYF
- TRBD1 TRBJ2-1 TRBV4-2 TGTGCCAGCAGCCAAGGGACAGGGGGAAGTGAGCAGTTCTTC CASSQGTGGSEQFF
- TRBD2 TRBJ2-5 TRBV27 TGTGCCAGCAGTCCGCGACTAGCGGGGGTAGTAGAGACCCAGTACTTC CASSPRLAGVVETQYF
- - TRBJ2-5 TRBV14 TGTGCCAGCAGCCAAGAAGGCAGGGTTGGAGCGCACTTC CASSQEGRVGAHF
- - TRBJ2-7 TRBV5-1 TGCGCCAGCAGCTTGCACAGGGCTCCCTACGAGCAGTACTTC CASSLHRAPYEQYF
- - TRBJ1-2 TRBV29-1 TGCAGCGTTGAAGGACCCACGGGGAACTATGGCTACACCTTC CSVEGPTGNYGYTF
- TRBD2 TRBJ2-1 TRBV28 TGTGCCAGCGGGGTGACTAGCGGGGGGTTCTACAATGAGCAGTTCTTC CASGVTSGGFYNEQFF
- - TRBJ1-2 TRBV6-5 TGTGCCAGCAGCAAGTCGACAGCTTCTAACTATGGCTACACCTTC CASSKSTASNYGYTF
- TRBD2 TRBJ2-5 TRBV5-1 TGCGCCAGCAGCCAAGGACTAGCGGGGGAACAAGAGACCCAGTACTTC CASSQGLAGEQETQYF
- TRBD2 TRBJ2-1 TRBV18 TGTGCCAGCTCACCTCGGGGGGGCGTCGACAATGAGCAGTTCTTC CASSPRGGVDNEQFF
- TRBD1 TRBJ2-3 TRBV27 TGTGCCAGCAGTATCTCCGGGACAGGGGCGGCAGATACGCAGTATTTT CASSISGTGAADTQYF
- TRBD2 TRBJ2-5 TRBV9 TGTGCCAGCAGCGTAGGAAACGGGGGGGCCGTCGAGACCCAGTACTTC CASSVGNGGAVETQYF
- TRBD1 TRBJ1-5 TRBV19 TGTGCCAGTAGTATAACCCGACAGGGGGCAAACGGCAATCAGCCCCAGCATTTT CASSITRQGANGNQPQHF
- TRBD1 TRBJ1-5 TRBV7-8 TGTGCCAGCAGCACGACAGGGGTCAGCAATCAGCCCCAGCATTTT CASSTTGVSNQPQHF
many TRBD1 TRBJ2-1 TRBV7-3 TGTGCCAGCAGCTCTAGGACAGGGGGAAGCAATGAGCAGTTCTTC CASSSRTGGSNEQFF
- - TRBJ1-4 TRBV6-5 TGTGCCAGCAGGGGGGATCAGGGGACCATCGGAAAACTGTTTTTT CASRGDQGTIGKLFF
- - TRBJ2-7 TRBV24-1 TGTGCCACCAGTGAGGTGGGGAGGCGAGAGCAGTACTTC CATSEVGRREQYF
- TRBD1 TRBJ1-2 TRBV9 TGTGCCAGCAGCCCCGGGACAGGGGTCCCATATGGCTACACCTTC CASSPGTGVPYGYTF
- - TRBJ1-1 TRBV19 TGTGCCAGTGTCAATCGTCGAGGCTACGGGGGCACTGAAGCTTTCTTT CASVNRRGYGGTEAFF
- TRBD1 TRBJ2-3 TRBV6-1 TGTGCCAGCAGTGACACCGGGACAGGGAGATCGGGCACAGATACGCAGTATTTT CASSDTGTGRSGTDTQYF
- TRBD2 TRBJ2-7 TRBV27 TGTGCCAGCAGTTTATCACGGACTAGCGGTACCTACGAGCAGTACTTC CASSLSRTSGTYEQYF
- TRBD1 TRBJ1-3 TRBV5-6 TGTGCCAGCAGCTTCGGACTTACAGGGGGTGGAAACACCATATATTTT CASSFGLTGGGNTIYF